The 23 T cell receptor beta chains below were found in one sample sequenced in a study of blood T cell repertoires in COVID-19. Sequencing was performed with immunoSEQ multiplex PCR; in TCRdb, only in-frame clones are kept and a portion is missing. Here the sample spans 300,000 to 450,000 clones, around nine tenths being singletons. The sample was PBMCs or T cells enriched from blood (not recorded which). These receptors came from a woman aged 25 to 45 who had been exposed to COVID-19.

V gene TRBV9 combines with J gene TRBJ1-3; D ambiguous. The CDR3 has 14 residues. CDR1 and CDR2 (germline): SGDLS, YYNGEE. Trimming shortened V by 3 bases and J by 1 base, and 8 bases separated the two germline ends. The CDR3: CASSERGSGNTIYF. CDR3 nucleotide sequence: TGTGCCAGCAGCGAGAGAGGGTCTGGAAACACCATATATTTT.

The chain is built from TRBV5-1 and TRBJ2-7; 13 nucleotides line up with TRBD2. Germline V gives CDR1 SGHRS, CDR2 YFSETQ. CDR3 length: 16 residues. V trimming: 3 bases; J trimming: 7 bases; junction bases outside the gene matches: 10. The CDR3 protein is CASSWGGLAGKSEQYF. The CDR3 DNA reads TGCGCCAGCAGCTGGGGGGGACTAGCGGGAAAGTCAGAGCAGTACTTC.

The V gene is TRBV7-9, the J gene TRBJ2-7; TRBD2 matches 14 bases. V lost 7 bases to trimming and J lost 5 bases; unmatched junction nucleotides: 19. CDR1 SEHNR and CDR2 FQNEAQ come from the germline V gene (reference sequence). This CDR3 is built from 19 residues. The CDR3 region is CASNNPGLAGVPSTHEQYF. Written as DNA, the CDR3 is TGTGCCAGCAACAACCCGGGACTAGCGGGAGTCCCATCTACCCACGAGCAGTACTTC.

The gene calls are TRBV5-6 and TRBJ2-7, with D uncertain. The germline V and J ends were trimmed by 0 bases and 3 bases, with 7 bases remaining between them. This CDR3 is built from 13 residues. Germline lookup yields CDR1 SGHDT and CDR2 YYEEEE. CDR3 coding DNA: TGTGCCAGCAGCTTGGTCTTAAACTACGAGCAGTACTTC. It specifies CASSLVLNYEQYF.

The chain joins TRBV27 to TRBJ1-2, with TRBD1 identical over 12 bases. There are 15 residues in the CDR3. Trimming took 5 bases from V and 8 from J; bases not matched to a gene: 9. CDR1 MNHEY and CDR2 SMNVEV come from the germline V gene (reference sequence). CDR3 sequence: CASSIRSGTGGGYTF. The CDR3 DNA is TGTGCCAGCAGTATACGTTCCGGGACAGGGGGCGGCTACACCTTC.

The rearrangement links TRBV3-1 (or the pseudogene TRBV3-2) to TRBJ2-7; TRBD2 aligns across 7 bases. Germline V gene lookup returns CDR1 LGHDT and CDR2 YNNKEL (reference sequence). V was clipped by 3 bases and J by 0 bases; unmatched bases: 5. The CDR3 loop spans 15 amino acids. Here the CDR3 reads CASSQSGTPSYEQYF. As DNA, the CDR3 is TGTGCCAGCAGCCAGAGCGGGACGCCCTCCTACGAGCAGTACTTC.

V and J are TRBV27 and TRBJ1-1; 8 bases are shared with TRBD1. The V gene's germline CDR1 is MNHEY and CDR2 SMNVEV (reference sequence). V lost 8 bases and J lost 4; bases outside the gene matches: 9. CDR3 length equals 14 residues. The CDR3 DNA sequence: TGTGCCAGCGGAGTGCAGGGGGCGGTCACTGAAGCTTTCTTT. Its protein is CASGVQGAVTEAFF.

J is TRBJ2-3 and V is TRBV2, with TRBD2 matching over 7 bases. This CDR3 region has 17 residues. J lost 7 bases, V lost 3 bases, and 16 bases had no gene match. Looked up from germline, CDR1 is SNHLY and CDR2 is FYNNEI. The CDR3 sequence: CASSDNSWGEGRHTQYF. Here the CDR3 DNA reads TGTGCCAGCAGTGATAACTCTTGGGGGGAGGGCCGGCATACGCAGTATTTT.

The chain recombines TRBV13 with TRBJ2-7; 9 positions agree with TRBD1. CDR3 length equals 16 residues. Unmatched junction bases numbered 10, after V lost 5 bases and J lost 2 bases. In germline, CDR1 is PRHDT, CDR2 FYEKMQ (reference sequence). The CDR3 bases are TGTGCCAGCAGCCGTAGCTGGGACAGGGCACCCTACGAGCAGTACTTC. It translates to CASSRSWDRAPYEQYF.

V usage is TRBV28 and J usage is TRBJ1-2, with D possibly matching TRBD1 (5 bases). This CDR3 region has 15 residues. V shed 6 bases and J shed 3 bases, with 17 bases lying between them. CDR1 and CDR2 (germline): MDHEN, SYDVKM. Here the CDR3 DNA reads TGTGCCAGCAGACCAACGGGAGCGGGGGACTATGGCTACACCTTC. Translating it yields CASRPTGAGDYGYTF.

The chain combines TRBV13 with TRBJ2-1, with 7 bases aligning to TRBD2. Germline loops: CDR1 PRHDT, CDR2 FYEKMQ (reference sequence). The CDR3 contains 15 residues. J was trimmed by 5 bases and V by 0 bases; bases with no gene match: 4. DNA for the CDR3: TGTGCCAGCAGCTTAGGGCTAGCGGTTCACAATGAGCAGTTCTTC. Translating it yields CASSLGLAVHNEQFF.

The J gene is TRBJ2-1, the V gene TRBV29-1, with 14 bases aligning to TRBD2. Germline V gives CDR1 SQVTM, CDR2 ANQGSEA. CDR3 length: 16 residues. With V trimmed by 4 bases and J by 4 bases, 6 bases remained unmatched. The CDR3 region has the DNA TGCAGCGTTGGGGGACTAGCGGGAGAAGGGTACAATGAGCAGTTCTTC. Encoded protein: CSVGGLAGEGYNEQFF.

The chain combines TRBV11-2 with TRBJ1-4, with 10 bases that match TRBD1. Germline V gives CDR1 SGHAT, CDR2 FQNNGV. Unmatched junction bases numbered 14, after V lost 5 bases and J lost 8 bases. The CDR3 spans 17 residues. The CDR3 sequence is CASSPYPGTGEGEKLFF. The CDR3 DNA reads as TGTGCCAGCAGCCCATATCCTGGGACAGGGGAAGGAGAAAAACTGTTTTTT.

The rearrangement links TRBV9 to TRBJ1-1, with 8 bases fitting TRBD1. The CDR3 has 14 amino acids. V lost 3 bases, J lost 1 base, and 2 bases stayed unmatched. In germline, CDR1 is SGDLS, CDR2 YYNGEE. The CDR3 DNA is TGTGCCAGCAGCGCGGGGACAGGGAACACTGAAGCTTTCTTT. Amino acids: CASSAGTGNTEAFF. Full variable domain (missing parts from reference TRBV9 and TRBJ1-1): DSGVTQTPKHLITATGQRVTLRCSPRSGDLSVYWYQQSLDQGLQFLIQYYNGEERAKGNILERFSAQQFPDLHSELNLSSLELGDSALYFCASSAGTGNTEAFFGQGTRLTVV.

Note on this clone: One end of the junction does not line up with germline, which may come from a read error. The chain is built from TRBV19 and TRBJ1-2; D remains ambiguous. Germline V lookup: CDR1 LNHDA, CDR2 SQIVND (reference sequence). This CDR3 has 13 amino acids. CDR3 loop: CASSISPNYGYTF. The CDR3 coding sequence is TGTGCCAGTAGTATATCCCCGAACTACGGCTACACCTTC.

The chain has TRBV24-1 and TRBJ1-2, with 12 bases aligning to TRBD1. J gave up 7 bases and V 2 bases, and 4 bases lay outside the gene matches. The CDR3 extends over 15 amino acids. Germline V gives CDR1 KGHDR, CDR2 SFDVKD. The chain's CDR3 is CATSDWDRGRGGYTF. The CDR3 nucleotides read TGTGCCACCAGTGATTGGGACAGGGGGCGAGGTGGCTACACCTTC.

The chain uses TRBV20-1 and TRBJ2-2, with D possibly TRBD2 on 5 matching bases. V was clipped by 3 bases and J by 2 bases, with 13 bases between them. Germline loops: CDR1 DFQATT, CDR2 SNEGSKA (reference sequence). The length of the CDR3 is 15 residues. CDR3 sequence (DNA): TGCAGTGCTAGTTTGGGCAGACTAAACACCGGGGAGCTGTTTTTT. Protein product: CSASLGRLNTGELFF.

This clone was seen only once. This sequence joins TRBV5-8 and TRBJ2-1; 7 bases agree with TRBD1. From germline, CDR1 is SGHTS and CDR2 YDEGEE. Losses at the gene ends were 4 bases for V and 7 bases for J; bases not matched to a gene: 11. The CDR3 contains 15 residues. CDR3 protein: CASSPNLGGRNEQFF. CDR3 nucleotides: TGTGCCAGCAGCCCGAACCTAGGGGGCAGGAATGAGCAGTTCTTC.

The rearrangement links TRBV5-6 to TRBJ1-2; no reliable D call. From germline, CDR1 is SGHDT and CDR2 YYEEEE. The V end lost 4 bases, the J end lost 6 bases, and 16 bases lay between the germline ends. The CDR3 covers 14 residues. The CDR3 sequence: CASSLHSGRDGYTF. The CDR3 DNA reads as TGTGCCAGCAGCCTGCACTCCGGGAGGGATGGCTACACCTTC.

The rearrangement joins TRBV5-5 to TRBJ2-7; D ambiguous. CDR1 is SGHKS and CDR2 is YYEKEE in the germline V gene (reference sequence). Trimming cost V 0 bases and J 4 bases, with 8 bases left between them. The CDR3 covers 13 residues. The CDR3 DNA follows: TGTGCCAGCAGCTTGGCCGACATTTACGAGCAGTACTTC. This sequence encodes CASSLADIYEQYF.

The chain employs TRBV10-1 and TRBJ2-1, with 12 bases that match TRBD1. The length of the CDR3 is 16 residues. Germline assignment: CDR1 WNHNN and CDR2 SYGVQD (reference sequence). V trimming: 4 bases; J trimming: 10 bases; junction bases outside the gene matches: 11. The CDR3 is CASSVTRDRGRGEQFF. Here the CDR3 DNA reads TGCGCCAGCAGTGTTACCCGGGACAGGGGGCGCGGGGAGCAGTTCTTC.

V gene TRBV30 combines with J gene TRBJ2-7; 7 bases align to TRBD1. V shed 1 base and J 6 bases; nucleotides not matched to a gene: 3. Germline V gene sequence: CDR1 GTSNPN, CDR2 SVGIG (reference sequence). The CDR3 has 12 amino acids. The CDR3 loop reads CAWSGTGVEQYF. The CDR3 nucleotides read TGTGCCTGGAGTGGAACAGGGGTCGAGCAGTACTTC.

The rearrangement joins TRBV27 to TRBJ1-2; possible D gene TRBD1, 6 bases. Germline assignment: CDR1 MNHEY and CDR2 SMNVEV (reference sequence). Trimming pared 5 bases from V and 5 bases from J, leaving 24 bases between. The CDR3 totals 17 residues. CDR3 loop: CASSPSKQGGRRYGYTF. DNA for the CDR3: TGTGCCAGCAGTCCGAGTAAACAGGGAGGGAGGAGGTATGGCTACACCTTC.